These 29 T cell receptor beta chains originate from one sample sequenced in a study of vaccination effects on CD4 cells after COVID-19. Prior to sequencing, the ViraFEST assay stimulated PBMC with viral peptide pools, which expanded the antigen-specific CD4+ T cells. Culture proceeded for more than nine days, and CD4+ T cells were then isolated. Their SARS-CoV-2 infection, verified by PCR, occurred between March and December 2020. Using immunoSEQ multiplex PCR, the repertoire was profiled, and TCRdb retains in-frame clones only, with some absent. The table records about 70,000 clones, around 70% of them present only once. These TCRs are of unknown antigen specificity. This specimen consisted of CD4+ T cells from PBMCs cultured with HIV peptides, obtained before COVID-19 vaccination. Subset: HIV-1 Nef peptide pool negative control/reference culture. All receptors derive from a human donor who had a prior SARS-CoV-2 infection.

The chain employs TRBV19 and TRBJ1-2; tentatively, D is TRBD1 (6 bases). Looked up from germline, CDR1 is LNHDA and CDR2 is SQIVND (reference sequence). The CDR3 length is 16 residues. The V and J ends lost 0 bases and 7 bases respectively, with 18 bases between them. Here the CDR3 DNA reads TGTGCCAGTAGTATAGATCATATCCGGGGGCCGGTTGGCTACACCTTC. Translated, it gives CASSIDHIRGPVGYTF.

The chain combines TRBV18 with TRBJ2-1; a possible D gene is TRBD2 (6 bases). V lost 4 bases and J lost 0, with 16 bases in between. CDR3 length equals 17 residues. Germline V gene lookup returns CDR1 KGHSH and CDR2 LQKENI. The CDR3 DNA is TGTGCCAGCTCACTACGGGACTTCCAGAGCTCCTACAATGAGCAGTTCTTC. It is translated as CASSLRDFQSSYNEQFF.

The rearrangement links TRBV10-3 to TRBJ1-2, with TRBD1 identical over 9 bases. With 6 bases clipped from V and 4 bases from J, the junction kept 6 bases outside the gene matches. Per the germline V gene, CDR1 is ENHRY and CDR2 is SYGVKD. The CDR3 totals 14 residues. CDR3 sequence: CAISSGTGTYGYTF. The CDR3 nucleotides are TGTGCCATCAGCTCCGGGACAGGGACCTATGGCTACACCTTC.

The chain is built from TRBV11-3 and TRBJ2-7, with 9 bases identical to TRBD2. CDR1 is SGHNT and CDR2 is YENEEA in the germline V gene. V trimming: 0 bases; J trimming: 2 bases; junction bases outside the gene matches: 11. The CDR3 is 18 residues long. The CDR3 here is CASSLDRRGGDGTYEQYF. Written as DNA, the CDR3 is TGTGCCAGCAGCTTAGATCGGCGCGGGGGGGACGGGACCTACGAGCAGTACTTC.

The chain is built from TRBV5-6 and TRBJ1-5, with D possibly being TRBD1 (6 bases). This CDR3 region has 15 residues. The V end lost 3 bases, the J end lost 4 bases, and 14 bases lay between the germline ends. Germline-derived CDR1 and CDR2 are SGHDT and YYEEEE. CDR3 nucleotides: TGTGCCAGCAGCTCATCAGGGGCCCTAAATCAGCCCCAGCATTTT. Its translation: CASSSSGALNQPQHF.

J is TRBJ1-3 and V is TRBV10-3; the D is unclear. The CDR3 covers 13 residues. The V end lost 9 bases, the J end lost 0 bases, and 9 bases lay between the germline ends. Per the germline V gene, CDR1 is ENHRY and CDR2 is SYGVKD. The CDR3 is CAMSADSGNTIYF. As DNA, the CDR3 is TGTGCCATGTCTGCAGACTCTGGAAACACCATATATTTT.

The rearrangement joins TRBV20-1 to TRBJ2-7; TRBD1 aligns across 8 bases. The V gene end was trimmed by 3 bases and the J gene end by 1 base; junction bases not matched to a gene: 11. The CDR3 has 16 residues. Per germline, CDR1 DFQATT and CDR2 SNEGSKA (reference sequence). As DNA, the CDR3 is TGCAGTGCTAGTCCCACGACAGGGGATTTTTCCTACGAGCAGTACTTC. Its translation is CSASPTTGDFSYEQYF.

V and J are TRBV9 and TRBJ1-2, with 8 positions matching TRBD1. Per germline, CDR1 SGDLS and CDR2 YYNGEE. V dropped 4 bases and J dropped 7; count of bases not matched to a gene: 12. The length of the CDR3 is 15 residues. CDR3 DNA sequence: TGTGCCAGCAGCCCCCACGACAGGGGTAACGGTGGCTACACCTTC. Its translation: CASSPHDRGNGGYTF.

This clone was observed at least ten times. CDR3 residues: CASYPGGLHTEAFF. CDR3 sequence (DNA): TGTGCCAGCTACCCAGGGGGTCTTCACACTGAAGCTTTCTTT. The chain carries TRBV28 and TRBJ1-1, with 7 bases that match TRBD1. This CDR3 is 14 amino acids long. The trim removed 8 bases at V and 3 bases at J, leaving 9 bases unmatched. Germline-derived CDR1 and CDR2 are MDHEN and SYDVKM.

This chain's CDR3 is CASSRTLSNYGYTF. The CDR3 bases are TGTGCCAGTAGCAGGACCTTGAGTAACTATGGCTACACCTTC. V usage is TRBV19 and J usage is TRBJ1-2, with unresolved D. CDR3 size: 14 residues. The V and J ends lost 6 bases and 1 base respectively, with 12 bases between them. Germline-derived CDR1 and CDR2 are LNHDA and SQIVND (reference sequence). The complete variable domain, with remaining parts taken from reference TRBV19 and TRBJ1-2, reads DGGITQSPKYLFRKEGQNVTLSCEQNLNHDAMYWYRQDPGQGLRLIYYSQIVNDFQKGDIAEGYSVSREKKESFPLTVTSAQKNPTAFYLCASSRTLSNYGYTFGSGTRLTVV.

This chain connects TRBV11-2 to TRBJ1-3; 7 bases are a match to TRBD1. V dropped 6 bases and J dropped 1; count of bases not matched to a gene: 12. This CDR3 comprises 17 residues. CDR1 and CDR2 from the germline V gene are SGHAT and FQNNGV. CDR3 bases: TGTGCCAGCAGTATCCCGGCAGGGGGGTGGTCTGGAAACACCATATATTTT. Encoded protein: CASSIPAGGWSGNTIYF. The complete variable domain, with remaining parts taken from reference TRBV11-2 and TRBJ1-3, reads EAGVAQSPRYKIIEKRQSVAFWCNPISGHATLYWYQQILGQGPKLLIQFQNNGVVDDSQLPKDRFSAERLKGVDSTLKIQPAKLEDSAVYLCASSIPAGGWSGNTIYFGEGSWLTVV.

CDR3 nucleotide sequence: TGTGCCAGCAGCCAAGATTCAGGGAACTATGGCTACACCTTC. Amino acid sequence: CASSQDSGNYGYTF. V gene TRBV4-2 combines with J gene TRBJ1-2, with TRBD1 as a possible D gene (5 bases). Trimming removed 0 bases at V and 2 bases at J, with 7 bases between. The germline V gene has CDR1 LGHNA and CDR2 YNFKEQ. The CDR3 has 14 amino acids.

The chain has TRBV7-6 and TRBJ2-3; no clear D gene. Germline CDR1 is SGHVS and CDR2 is FNYEAQ. The CDR3 runs 11 residues. V dropped 2 bases and J dropped 5 bases, with 2 bases sitting between them. The CDR3 here is CASSLRDTQYF. As DNA, the CDR3 is TGTGCCAGCAGCTTAAGAGATACGCAGTATTTT.

This clone turned up a few times. This chain connects TRBV9 to TRBJ2-5, with D maybe TRBD2 (6 bases). The CDR3 consists of 15 residues. Trimming cost V 4 bases and J 5 bases, with 18 bases left between them. In germline, CDR1 is SGDLS, CDR2 YYNGEE. DNA for the CDR3: TGTGCCAGCAGCTTTGCTAGCGCGGGCGGGGAGACCCAGTACTTC. Translated: CASSFASAGGETQYF.

This clone was picked up a small number of times. The chain has TRBV5-1 and TRBJ2-5; D is undetermined. The V gene's germline CDR1 is SGHRS and CDR2 YFSETQ. V lost 0 bases, J lost 2 bases, and 8 bases lay in between. The CDR3 runs 14 residues. CDR3 nucleotides: TGCGCCAGCAGCTTGGTGCCTAGTCAAGAGACCCAGTACTTC. Encoded protein: CASSLVPSQETQYF.

This clone has a single count. The chain has TRBV2 and TRBJ1-5, with 9 bases identical to TRBD1. The junction had 9 bases not matched to a gene; V was cut back by 4 bases and J by 8 bases. CDR3 length: 15 amino acids. Germline V gene data show CDR1 as SNHLY and CDR2 as FYNNEI. The CDR3 reads CASSGSTGGWEPQHF. The CDR3, as DNA: TGTGCCAGCAGTGGATCAACAGGGGGCTGGGAGCCCCAGCATTTT.

This clone appeared a few times. The CDR3 loop reads CASSNQRATGELFF. CDR3 in DNA: TGTGCCAGCAGCAACCAGCGGGCCACCGGGGAGCTGTTTTTT. J is TRBJ2-2 and V is TRBV11-2; weak D call: TRBD2 (6 bases). Germline CDR1 is SGHAT and CDR2 is FQNNGV. This CDR3 has 14 amino acids. Trimming cost V 5 bases and J 4 bases, with 11 bases left between them.

This chain connects TRBV11-1 to TRBJ2-1; the match to TRBD1 covers 8 bases. CDR3 length equals 16 residues. V dropped 1 base and J dropped 5; count of bases not matched to a gene: 7. Per the germline V gene, CDR1 is SGHAT and CDR2 is FQDESV (reference sequence). The CDR3 DNA is TGTGCCAGCAGCTTAGTCTTTGGACAGGGCCACAATGAGCAGTTCTTC. It yields the protein CASSLVFGQGHNEQFF.

This clone occurred a few times. The V gene is TRBV5-1, the J gene TRBJ2-3; D gene ambiguous. CDR3 length equals 12 residues. The V gene lost 0 bases and the J gene lost 7 bases, with 6 bases spanning the gap. Germline V gene lookup returns CDR1 SGHRS and CDR2 YFSETQ. This CDR3 is CASSLVTNTQYF. In nucleotides, the CDR3 is TGCGCCAGCAGCTTGGTGACAAATACGCAGTATTTT.

The chain links TRBV19 to TRBJ1-4; maybe TRBD1 (6 bases). The CDR3 extends over 15 amino acids. The V gene lost 3 bases and the J gene lost 8 bases, with 16 bases spanning the gap. CDR1 and CDR2 from the germline V gene are LNHDA and SQIVND (reference sequence). CDR3 coding DNA: TGTGCCAGTAGTATTGGTGGGGGGCGAGGAGAAAAACTGTTTTTT. Residues: CASSIGGGRGEKLFF.

DNA of the CDR3: TGTGCCAGCAGCATTGGGACTGTCTACGAGCAGTACTTC. Residues: CASSIGTVYEQYF. The rearrangement joins TRBV11-3 to TRBJ2-7; a weak D match, TRBD2 (6 bases). This CDR3 comprises 13 residues. CDR1 and CDR2 (germline): SGHNT, YENEEA. Trimming pared 5 bases from V and 3 bases from J, leaving 11 bases between.

This sequence joins TRBV5-4 and TRBJ1-4; D ambiguous. This CDR3 is 15 amino acids long. With 4 bases removed from V and 4 bases from J, the gap between germline ends came to 14 bases. Looked up from germline, CDR1 is SGHNT and CDR2 is YYREEE (reference sequence). The CDR3 loop is CASSGSPRNNEKLFF. DNA of the CDR3: TGTGCCAGCAGCGGTAGTCCGCGGAATAATGAAAAACTGTTTTTT.

This clone was observed once. The chain has TRBV19 and TRBJ1-1; D is unresolved. CDR3 length: 15 residues. Germline values: CDR1 LNHDA, CDR2 SQIVND (reference sequence). V lost 1 base and J 4 bases, leaving 13 bases between the germline ends. For the CDR3, the DNA is TGTGCCAGTAGTATAGGGAACATCGCTCGCACTGAAGCTTTCTTT. Translated, it gives CASSIGNIARTEAFF. Full variable domain (missing parts from reference TRBV19 and TRBJ1-1): DGGITQSPKYLFRKEGQNVTLSCEQNLNHDAMYWYRQDPGQGLRLIYYSQIVNDFQKGDIAEGYSVSREKKESFPLTVTSAQKNPTAFYLCASSIGNIARTEAFFGQGTRLTVV.

The rearrangement uses TRBV5-4 and TRBJ2-5; TRBD2 matches at 16 bases. CDR1 is SGHNT and CDR2 is YYREEE in the germline V gene (reference sequence). The CDR3 is 16 residues long. V shed 4 bases and J 7 bases; nucleotides not matched to a gene: 7. Here the CDR3 reads CASSGTSGGARRTQYF. CDR3 sequence (DNA): TGTGCCAGCAGCGGGACTAGCGGGGGGGCTCGCCGGACCCAGTACTTC.

The V and J genes are TRBV18 and TRBJ2-7; possibly TRBD1 for D (5 bases). The CDR3 is 14 amino acids. Germline CDR1 and CDR2: KGHSH and LQKENI. V was trimmed by 1 base and J by 0 bases, leaving 7 bases between them. The CDR3 loop reads CASSPRQGSYEQYF. CDR3 nucleotide sequence: TGTGCCAGCTCACCACGGCAGGGCTCCTACGAGCAGTACTTC.

In this sample, this clone turned up once. The V call is TRBV5-1, the J call TRBJ1-2; no firm D call. The CDR3 has 15 residues. CDR1 and CDR2 from the germline V gene are SGHRS and YFSETQ. Trimming took off 4 bases at V and 4 bases at J, with 17 bases between the two ends. CDR3 protein: CASSQATSAPYGYTF. CDR3 sequence (DNA): TGCGCCAGCAGCCAAGCGACCTCCGCCCCCTATGGCTACACCTTC.

The chain employs TRBV5-1 and TRBJ2-1; 7 bases are shared with TRBD1. The ends lost 4 bases at V and 8 bases at J; junction bases unmatched: 15. The germline gives CDR1 SGHRS, CDR2 YFSETQ. CDR3 length: 16 amino acids. CDR3 protein: CASSPSGQRLGDEQFF. CDR3 in DNA: TGCGCCAGCAGCCCGTCGGGACAGAGGTTAGGCGATGAGCAGTTCTTC. Full variable domain (rest looked up from reference TRBV5-1 and TRBJ2-1): KAGVTQTPRYLIKTRGQQVTLSCSPISGHRSVSWYQQTPGQGLQFLFEYFSETQRNKGNFPGRFSGRQFSNSRSEMNVSTLELGDSALYLCASSPSGQRLGDEQFFGPGTRLTVL.

This clone was counted a few times. CDR3 DNA sequence: TGTGCCAGCAGAAGGACCTCTAATCAGCCCCAGCATTTT. This codes for CASRRTSNQPQHF. The J gene is TRBJ1-5, the V gene TRBV2; no reliable D call. The CDR3 spans 13 residues. The germline gives CDR1 SNHLY, CDR2 FYNNEI. Trimming pared 6 bases from V and 4 bases from J, leaving 10 bases between.

V gene TRBV5-4 combines with J gene TRBJ2-7; D is possibly TRBD1 (6 bases). Germline CDR1 reads SGHNT; CDR2 reads YYREEE (reference sequence). V lost 3 bases and J 5 bases, leaving 18 bases between the germline ends. CDR3 size: 15 residues. The CDR3 DNA is TGTGCCAGCAGCTCGAATCCGGGACAAAGAAACGAGCAGTACTTC. Its protein is CASSSNPGQRNEQYF.